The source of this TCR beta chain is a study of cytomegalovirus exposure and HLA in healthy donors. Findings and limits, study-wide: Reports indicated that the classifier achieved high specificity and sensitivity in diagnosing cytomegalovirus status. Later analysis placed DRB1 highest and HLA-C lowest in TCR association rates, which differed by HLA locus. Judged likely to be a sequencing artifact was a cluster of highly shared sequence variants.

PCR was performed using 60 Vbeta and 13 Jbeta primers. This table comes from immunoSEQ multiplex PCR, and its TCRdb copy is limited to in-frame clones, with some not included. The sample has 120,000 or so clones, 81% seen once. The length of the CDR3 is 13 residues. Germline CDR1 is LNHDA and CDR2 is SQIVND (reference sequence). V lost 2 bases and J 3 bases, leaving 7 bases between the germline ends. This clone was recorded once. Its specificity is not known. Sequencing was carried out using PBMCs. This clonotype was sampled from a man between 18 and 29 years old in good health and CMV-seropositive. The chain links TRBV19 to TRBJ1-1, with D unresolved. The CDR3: CASSINGDTEAFF. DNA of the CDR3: TGTGCCAGTAGTATAAACGGGGACACTGAAGCTTTCTTT.